These T cell receptor beta chains were read from a single sample in a study of cytomegalovirus exposure and HLA in healthy donors. Produced via immunoSEQ multiplex PCR; TCRdb's table is partial and in-frame only. The sample shows 150,000 to 200,000 clones, 84% of them seen only once. Material for sequencing was PBMCs. The receptors derive from a man aged 25 to 40 in good health and CMV-seropositive. Each CDR3 is given with its conserved first and last residue. The order of the fields is clone size, V gene, J gene, D gene, CDR3 protein, CDR3 DNA. The D gene is left open where the match is weak. Only part of the rows carry a size: once, few, many, or a class if the clone is expanded.

-,TRBV28,TRBJ1-4,-,CASRDRSLTNEKLFF,TGTGCCAGCAGAGACAGGTCCCTGACTAATGAAAAACTGTTTTTT
-,TRBV28,TRBJ2-5,TRBD1,CASSLLGGTVQETQYF,TGTGCCAGCAGTTTATTGGGTGGGACAGTACAAGAGACCCAGTACTTC
-,TRBV18,TRBJ2-2,TRBD1,CASSPPNTGTGNYGAGELFF,TGTGCCAGCTCACCACCGAATACGGGGACAGGGAATTACGGAGCCGGGGAGCTGTTTTTT
once,TRBV27,TRBJ2-7,-,CASSGAVLGEQYF,TGTGCCAGCAGTGGAGCGGTTCTGGGGGAGCAGTACTTC
many,TRBV6-1,TRBJ2-2,TRBD1,CASSEGTGDTGELFF,TGTGCCAGCAGTGAAGGGACAGGGGACACCGGGGAGCTGTTTTTT
-,TRBV7-8,TRBJ1-5,-,CASSAYREVNQPQHF,TGTGCCAGCAGCGCTTACCGGGAAGTAAATCAGCCCCAGCATTTT
-,TRBV29-1,TRBJ1-1,-,CSVVYQGMNTEAFF,TGCAGCGTGGTGTATCAGGGGATGAACACTGAAGCTTTCTTT
-,TRBV30,TRBJ2-7,TRBD1,CAFGQGAYEQYF,TGTGCCTTCGGACAGGGGGCCTACGAGCAGTACTTC
few,TRBV6-6,TRBJ1-5,-,CASRRGSVDQPQHF,TGTGCCAGCAGACGGGGGAGCGTGGATCAGCCCCAGCATTTT
-,TRBV30,TRBJ2-4,-,CAWIGDIQYF,TGTGCCTGGATAGGGGACATTCAGTACTTC
-,TRBV30,TRBJ1-1,TRBD1,CACTGATEAFF,TGTGCCTGCACAGGGGCCACTGAAGCTTTCTTT
-,TRBV5-1,TRBJ2-2,-,CASSLYGGGTGELFF,TGCGCCAGCAGCTTGTACGGGGGAGGCACCGGGGAGCTGTTTTTT
-,TRBV7-3,TRBJ2-1,-,CASSLAAYNEQFF,TGTGCCAGCAGCTTAGCAGCCTACAATGAGCAGTTCTTC
-,TRBV7-7,TRBJ2-5,-,CASSKTGLSDQETQYF,TGTGCTAGCAGCAAAACAGGGTTATCGGACCAAGAGACCCAGTACTTC
once,TRBV29-1,TRBJ1-1,-,CSSTGVNTEAFF,TGCAGCTCGACAGGTGTGAACACTGAAGCTTTCTTT
few,TRBV6-5,TRBJ1-1,-,CASSYDRNTEAFF,TGTGCCAGCAGTTACGACAGGAACACTGAAGCTTTCTTT
-,TRBV9,TRBJ2-1,TRBD1,CASSVTQGQDSYNEQFF,TGTGCCAGCAGCGTAACCCAAGGACAGGACTCCTACAATGAGCAGTTCTTC
-,TRBV7-9,TRBJ1-2,-,CASSLGQGLYGYTF,TGTGCCAGCAGCTTAGGTCAAGGACTCTATGGCTACACCTTC
-,TRBV28,TRBJ1-1,-,CASSLLGGNTEAFF,TGTGCCAGCAGTTTATTGGGGGGGAACACTGAAGCTTTCTTT
-,TRBV7-9,TRBJ2-3,TRBD2,CASSSPGLAGAGTDTQYF,TGTGCCAGCAGCTCACCGGGACTAGCGGGAGCGGGCACAGATACGCAGTATTTT
-,TRBV5-4,TRBJ1-1,-,CASSRLTTEAFF,TGTGCCAGCAGCCGACTGACCACTGAAGCTTTCTTT
-,TRBV6-1,TRBJ1-2,TRBD1,CASSDPGQEHYGYTF,TGTGCCAGCAGTGACCCGGGACAGGAGCACTATGGCTACACCTTC
few,TRBV6-5,TRBJ1-2,-,CASGTPLTNTF,TGTGCCAGCGGGACACCCTTGACCAACACCTTC
once,TRBV11-2,TRBJ1-2,TRBD1,CASSLGRGRAYGYTF,TGTGCCAGCAGCTTAGGGAGGGGGCGGGCCTATGGCTACACCTTC
-,TRBV5-1,TRBJ2-3,TRBD1,CASSHAGQGADTQYF,TGCGCCAGCAGCCATGCGGGACAGGGGGCGGATACGCAGTATTTT
-,TRBV6-5,TRBJ2-5,-,CASSYLPSGVQETQYF,TGTGCCAGCAGTTACCTTCCTTCAGGGGTTCAAGAGACCCAGTACTTC
once,TRBV28,TRBJ1-4,-,CASRDGGGREKLFF,TGTGCCAGCAGGGACGGGGGGGGCAGAGAAAAACTGTTTTTT
-,TRBV5-1,TRBJ2-1,-,CASSLVGQGYNEQFF,TGCGCCAGCAGCTTGGTAGGGCAGGGCTACAATGAGCAGTTCTTC
-,TRBV6-5,TRBJ2-2,TRBD2,CASSLTSGSTGELFF,TGTGCCAGCAGTTTGACTAGCGGGAGCACCGGGGAGCTGTTTTTT
-,TRBV6-1,TRBJ2-2,TRBD2,CASSVAGLAGTGELFF,TGTGCCAGCAGTGTCGCGGGGCTAGCGGGAACCGGGGAGCTGTTTTTT
-,TRBV27,TRBJ1-1,TRBD1,CASSQGAEAFF,TGTGCCAGCAGTCAGGGGGCTGAAGCTTTCTTT